A single sample is the source of the 32 T cell receptor beta chains below, sequenced in a study of blood T cell repertoires in COVID-19. TCRdb's table, derived via immunoSEQ multiplex PCR, lists solely in-frame clones and lacks some. Of 200,000 to 250,000 clones in the sample, 70% to 85% are singletons; the top ten hold about 9%. The sample consisted of peripheral blood. The receptors derive from an elderly man with acute or convalescent COVID-19.

V gene TRBV19 combines with J gene TRBJ2-4, with D unclear. Germline-derived CDR1 and CDR2 are LNHDA and SQIVND (reference sequence). V lost 2 bases, J lost 4 bases, and 12 bases lay in between. The CDR3 totals 15 residues. The CDR3 is CASSITPQEKNIQYF. The CDR3 DNA is TGTGCCAGTAGTATAACCCCCCAAGAGAAAAACATTCAGTACTTC. Complete variable domain (other parts from reference TRBV19 and TRBJ2-4): DGGITQSPKYLFRKEGQNVTLSCEQNLNHDAMYWYRQDPGQGLRLIYYSQIVNDFQKGDIAEGYSVSREKKESFPLTVTSAQKNPTAFYLCASSITPQEKNIQYFGAGTRLSVL.

V and J are TRBV19 and TRBJ1-2; 7 bases map to TRBD1. With V trimmed by 5 bases and J by 2 bases, 11 bases remained unmatched. The CDR3 runs 16 residues. Germline CDR1 and CDR2: LNHDA and SQIVND (reference sequence). CDR3 sequence: CASSSRRQGLNYGYTF. In nucleotides, the CDR3 is TGTGCCAGTAGTTCCCGCAGACAGGGTCTGAACTATGGCTACACCTTC.

This clone was detected only once. V and J are TRBV11-3 and TRBJ2-1, with a possible D match to TRBD1 (6 bases). The V end lost 5 bases, the J end lost 6 bases, and 11 bases lay between the germline ends. The germline V gene has CDR1 SGHNT and CDR2 YENEEA. The CDR3 has 13 amino acids. The CDR3 nucleotides read TGTGCCAGCAGCCAAACAGGGTCCAATGAGCAGTTCTTC. Encoded protein: CASSQTGSNEQFF.

This clone was seen a handful of times. V usage is TRBV7-9 and J usage is TRBJ2-7, with 11 bases that match TRBD1. The CDR3 spans 14 residues. Trimming at V came to 3 bases and at J to 5 bases, leaving 3 bases not matched to a gene. Germline V gene sequence: CDR1 SEHNR, CDR2 FQNEAQ (reference sequence). This CDR3 is CASSLGQGGNEQYF. In DNA form, the CDR3 reads TGTGCCAGCAGCTTGGGACAGGGGGGAAACGAGCAGTACTTC.

The chain links TRBV28 to TRBJ2-3, with 9 positions matching TRBD1. Germline CDR1 MDHEN, CDR2 SYDVKM. CDR3 length: 14 residues. V lost 6 bases to trimming and J lost 3 bases; unmatched junction nucleotides: 4. CDR3 in amino acids: CASRTGQGTDTQYF. In DNA form, the CDR3 reads TGTGCCAGCAGAACGGGACAGGGAACAGATACGCAGTATTTT.

J is TRBJ1-4 and V is TRBV24-1; 9 bases are shared with TRBD1. Germline CDR1 is KGHDR and CDR2 is SFDVKD. This CDR3 has 16 residues. With 3 bases clipped from V and 8 bases from J, the junction kept 9 bases outside the gene matches. In DNA form, the CDR3 reads TGTGCCACCAGTGATCCTCCGGGACAGGGAAGGGAAAAACTGTTTTTT. As protein: CATSDPPGQGREKLFF.

This clone has only a few counts. The rearrangement uses TRBV2 and TRBJ1-1; D uncertain. The length of the CDR3 is 14 residues. V was clipped by 5 bases and J by 0 bases, with 10 bases between them. CDR1 and CDR2 from the germline V gene are SNHLY and FYNNEI. The DNA for the CDR3 is TGTGCCAGCAGTTCAGACGGGATGAACACTGAAGCTTTCTTT. Translating it yields CASSSDGMNTEAFF.

The CDR3 sequence: CAWSVRDSSYNSPLHF. Here the CDR3 DNA reads TGTGCCTGGAGTGTACGGGACAGCTCCTATAATTCACCCCTCCACTTT. The V gene is TRBV30, the J gene TRBJ1-6; TRBD1 aligns across 7 bases. The ends lost 0 bases at V and 0 bases at J; junction bases unmatched: 2. CDR1 is GTSNPN and CDR2 is SVGIG in the germline V gene (reference sequence). The CDR3 consists of 16 residues. The full variable domain, in which reference TRBV30 and TRBJ1-6 provide the parts outside the CDR3, is SQTIHQWPATLVQPVGSPLSLECTVEGTSNPNLYWYRQAAGRGLQLLFYSVGIGQISSEVPQNLSASRPQDRQFILSSKKLLLSDSGFYLCAWSVRDSSYNSPLHFGNGTRLTVT.

The V call is TRBV27, the J call TRBJ2-4; 9 positions agree with TRBD2. J was trimmed by 6 bases and V by 5 bases; bases with no gene match: 17. This CDR3 comprises 18 residues. Germline CDR1 and CDR2: MNHEY and SMNVEV (reference sequence). As DNA, the CDR3 is TGTGCCAGCAGTGTCTATGTAGGCGGGGGGGCCAGGGGAAACATTCAGTACTTC. Translated, it gives CASSVYVGGGARGNIQYF.

This clone was seen a handful of times. V gene TRBV5-1 combines with J gene TRBJ1-5; possibly TRBD1 for D (5 bases). The V gene's germline CDR1 is SGHRS and CDR2 YFSETQ. This CDR3 contains 14 residues. Trimming cost V 6 bases and J 6 bases, with 16 bases left between them. Here the CDR3 DNA reads TGCGCCAGCAAGACCACCCAGGGATCTCAGCCCCAGCATTTT. This sequence encodes CASKTTQGSQPQHF.

The chain uses TRBV7-8 and TRBJ2-7; D is possibly TRBD2 (5 bases). The length of the CDR3 is 12 residues. CDR1 and CDR2 from the germline V gene are SGHVS and FQNEAQ. Trimming removed 5 bases from V and 4 bases from J, with 9 bases in between. CDR3 nucleotide sequence: TGTGCCAGCAGCCCGGCGGGTTACGAGCAGTACTTC. This codes for CASSPAGYEQYF.

The chain carries TRBV7-7 and TRBJ2-1; possibly TRBD1 for D (5 bases). Trimming removed 2 bases at V and 0 bases at J, with 8 bases between. The CDR3 runs to 15 residues. Germline values: CDR1 SSHAT, CDR2 FNYEAQ (reference sequence). Here the CDR3 reads CASSLRQSSYNEQFF. The DNA of the CDR3 is TGTGCCAGCAGCTTACGACAGAGCTCCTACAATGAGCAGTTCTTC.

This chain joins TRBV5-1 and TRBJ1-2, with 10 bases aligning to TRBD1. Trimming at V came to 5 bases and at J to 4 bases, leaving 8 bases not matched to a gene. The germline V gene encodes CDR1 SGHRS and CDR2 YFSETQ. This CDR3 has 15 amino acids. CDR3 sequence: CASRPGTGDIYGYTF. The CDR3 nucleotides read TGCGCCAGCAGACCCGGGACAGGGGATATCTATGGCTACACCTTC.

This sequence joins TRBV28 and TRBJ1-4, with TRBD1 identical over 9 bases. After removal of 3 bases from V and 7 bases from J, the junction contained 6 bases not matched to a gene. Germline assignment: CDR1 MDHEN and CDR2 SYDVKM. This CDR3 spans 15 amino acids. This CDR3 reads CASSFRTGGGEKLFF. The CDR3 DNA reads TGTGCCAGCAGTTTCCGTACAGGGGGCGGTGAAAAACTGTTTTTT. Based on the CDR3 plus reference TRBV28 and TRBJ1-4, the full variable domain is DVKVTQSSRYLVKRTGEKVFLECVQDMDHENMFWYRQDPGLGLRLIYFSYDVKMKEKGDIPEGYSVSREKKERFSLILESASTNQTSMYLCASSFRTGGGEKLFFGSGTQLSVL.

The chain employs TRBV18 and TRBJ1-1; unclear D gene. Germline V CDR1 and CDR2: KGHSH, LQKENI. CDR3 size: 14 residues. The V end was cut by 1 base, the J end by 7 bases, with 13 bases between. Here the CDR3 DNA reads TGTGCCAGCTCACCACATCCCTCCTCGGGTGAAGCTTTCTTT. Protein sequence: CASSPHPSSGEAFF.

The chain couples TRBV30 to TRBJ2-7; 9 nucleotides agree with TRBD2. Looked up from germline, CDR1 is GTSNPN and CDR2 is SVGIG (reference sequence). Trimming removed 2 bases from V and 3 bases from J; junction bases left unmatched: 8. This CDR3 is 15 amino acids long. The CDR3 nucleotides are TGTGCCTGGAGTCGGGGGGGACTAGCTGGCTACGAGCAGTACTTC. Translating it yields CAWSRGGLAGYEQYF.

This chain connects TRBV24-1 to TRBJ1-2; 7 bases map to TRBD1. J was trimmed by 1 base and V by 3 bases; bases with no gene match: 7. CDR1 and CDR2 (germline): KGHDR, SFDVKD. The CDR3 loop spans 16 amino acids. CDR3 amino acids: CATSDSAGTDNYGYTF. For the CDR3, the DNA is TGTGCCACCAGTGATAGCGCCGGGACAGATAACTATGGCTACACCTTC.

The chain recombines TRBV7-2 with TRBJ2-7, with D unresolved. This CDR3 is built from 13 residues. CDR1 and CDR2 from the germline V gene are SGHTA and FQGNSA. V was pared by 4 bases and J by 4 bases, with 11 bases between. CDR3 amino acids: CASSSYMEYEQYF. CDR3 bases: TGTGCCAGCAGCTCCTACATGGAGTACGAGCAGTACTTC.

The gene calls are TRBV5-4 and TRBJ1-2; TRBD1 agrees at 10 bases. CDR1 and CDR2 (germline): SGHNT, YYREEE (reference sequence). The J segment lost 3 bases and the V segment lost 4 bases, leaving 3 bases of the junction unmatched. This CDR3 has 14 residues. The CDR3 protein is CASSRDRGDYGYTF. The CDR3, as DNA: TGTGCCAGCAGCCGGGACAGGGGTGACTATGGCTACACCTTC.

V and J are TRBV6-4 and TRBJ1-4, with 8 bases aligning to TRBD1. Germline-derived CDR1 and CDR2 are MRHNA and SNTAGT. J gave up 1 base and V 8 bases, and 6 bases lay outside the gene matches. This CDR3 has 15 residues. The CDR3 DNA sequence: TGTGCCAGCTCCCGGACAGGGAGAACTAATGAAAAACTGTTTTTT. Encoded protein: CASSRTGRTNEKLFF.

A single count supports this clone. The CDR3 nucleotides are TGTGCCAGCAGGCAACAAATGAACACTGAAGCTTTCTTT. Translating it yields CASRQQMNTEAFF. This sequence joins TRBV27 and TRBJ1-1; D gene uncertain. Germline V gives CDR1 MNHEY, CDR2 SMNVEV (reference sequence). Trimming took 6 bases from V and 0 from J, leaving 8 bases between them. There are 13 residues in the CDR3.

The chain has TRBV5-1 and TRBJ1-1; 9 positions match TRBD1. CDR3 length: 14 amino acids. Germline lookup yields CDR1 SGHRS and CDR2 YFSETQ. V dropped 4 bases and J dropped 2; count of bases not matched to a gene: 3. The CDR3 here is CASSRDRANTEAFF. Here the CDR3 DNA reads TGCGCCAGCAGCCGGGACAGGGCTAACACTGAAGCTTTCTTT.

V usage is TRBV6-1 and J usage is TRBJ2-1; 9 bases map to TRBD2. The CDR3 consists of 15 residues. The junction had 6 bases not matched to a gene; V was cut back by 3 bases and J by 6 bases. The germline V gene has CDR1 MNHNS and CDR2 SASEGT. The CDR3 here is CASSEGGLASNEQFF. The CDR3, as DNA: TGTGCCAGCAGTGAGGGGGGACTAGCCAGCAATGAGCAGTTCTTC.

The chain is built from TRBV6-1 and TRBJ1-1; D is unclear. V was clipped by 2 bases and J by 6 bases, with 13 bases between them. The germline V gene encodes CDR1 MNHNS and CDR2 SASEGT. This CDR3 is 14 amino acids long. The CDR3 sequence: CASSELWGGSEAFF. The CDR3 DNA follows: TGTGCCAGCAGTGAATTGTGGGGAGGATCTGAAGCTTTCTTT.

The chain recombines TRBV18 with TRBJ1-2; 7 bases map to TRBD1. The CDR3 loop spans 14 amino acids. CDR1 KGHSH and CDR2 LQKENI come from the germline V gene. The ends lost 2 bases at V and 4 bases at J; junction bases unmatched: 4. CDR3 bases: TGTGCCAGCTCACCAGTCCGGGACAGCTATGGCTACACCTTC. It codes for CASSPVRDSYGYTF.

The genes are TRBV2 and TRBJ1-5; 10 nucleotides agree with TRBD1. Per the germline V gene, CDR1 is SNHLY and CDR2 is FYNNEI. The CDR3 covers 14 residues. J lost 5 bases, V lost 5 bases, and 3 bases had no gene match. Here the CDR3 DNA reads TGTGCCAGCAGTTGGGACAGGGGAGATCAGCCCCAGCATTTT. It encodes CASSWDRGDQPQHF.

The J gene is TRBJ1-2, the V gene TRBV6-4, with 7 positions matching TRBD1. With V trimmed by 5 bases and J by 6 bases, 6 bases remained unmatched. Germline V gene sequence: CDR1 MRHNA, CDR2 SNTAGT. This CDR3 contains 13 residues. DNA of the CDR3: TGTGCCAGCAGTCGCGACAGGGCTGATGGCTACACCTTC. Encoded protein: CASSRDRADGYTF.

Remarks on this clone: The germline gene is not matched at one end of the junction; a read error may be the cause. This rearrangement joins TRBV27 to TRBJ2-1, with 7 bases matching TRBD2. The germline CDR1 and CDR2 sequences are MNHEY and SMNVEV (reference sequence). The CDR3 has 12 residues. CDR3 nucleotides: TGTGCCACCAGTGGGGGGGGGAATGAGCAGTTCTTC. Amino acids: CATSGGGNEQFF.

The rearrangement joins TRBV15 to TRBJ1-2; TRBD1 agrees at 7 bases. Germline-derived CDR1 and CDR2 are LNHNV and YYDKDF (reference sequence). Trimming took 4 bases from V and 3 from J; bases not matched to a gene: 11. The length of the CDR3 is 16 residues. The CDR3 here is CATSNRQGVRDYGYTF. The CDR3 bases are TGTGCCACCAGCAACCGACAGGGTGTGAGGGACTATGGCTACACCTTC.

V gene TRBV4-1 combines with J gene TRBJ2-7; 7 bases match TRBD1. The CDR3 contains 16 residues. Germline V gene lookup returns CDR1 MGHRA and CDR2 YSYEKL. J gave up 0 bases and V 3 bases, and 8 bases lay outside the gene matches. CDR3 sequence (DNA): TGCGCCAGCAGCCACCCTGTACAGGGGCTCTCCTACGAGCAGTACTTC. This gives the protein CASSHPVQGLSYEQYF.

This clone has just a few counts. The V and J genes are TRBV5-6 and TRBJ1-3; D gene uncertain. V was trimmed by 7 bases and J by 2 bases, leaving 10 bases between them. The CDR3 is 13 residues long. In germline, CDR1 is SGHDT, CDR2 YYEEEE. The CDR3 loop reads CASLRFPGNTIYF. The CDR3 region has the DNA TGTGCCAGCCTGCGGTTTCCTGGAAACACCATATATTTT.

The chain couples TRBV5-6 to TRBJ1-1; a weak D match, TRBD1 (5 bases). V was clipped by 6 bases and J by 5 bases, with 14 bases between them. This CDR3 contains 13 residues. CDR1 is SGHDT and CDR2 is YYEEEE in the germline V gene. The DNA for the CDR3 is TGTGCCAGCAAGCGTAGGGGAGGAACTGAAGCTTTCTTT. This encodes CASKRRGGTEAFF.